These T cell receptor beta chains were read from a single sample in a study of early T cells in non-severe SARS-CoV-2 infection. TCRdb re-derived calls from the 5' RACE reads in MiXCR, one entry per CDR3 protein. Of 70,000 to 90,000 distinct CDR3 sequences listed, more than 12% are singletons. Material: whole blood. Source of these receptors: an adult who was a healthcare worker with PCR-confirmed SARS-CoV-2 infection or an uninfected control (not recorded which). Both conserved end residues are part of each CDR3. Each record gives: D gene, J gene, clone size, V gene, CDR3 DNA, CDR3 protein. A D gene is named only where the DNA matches it firmly. Size values are once, few and many counts, or a class for expanded clones, and some rows have none.

TRBD2	TRBJ2-3	-	TRBV5-1	TGCGCCAGCAGTCGGGCAGGACTAGCGGAAAACACAGATACGCAGTATTTT	CASSRAGLAENTDTQYF
TRBD1	TRBJ2-2	-	TRBV20-1	TGCAGTGCTATCGACAGGGGTGGCGGGGAGCTGTTTTTT	CSAIDRGGGELFF
-	TRBJ2-7	-	TRBV5-4	TGTGCCAGCAGCGTCCGGGGGACCTACGAGCAGTACTTC	CASSVRGTYEQYF
TRBD1	TRBJ1-6	few	TRBV3-1	TGTGCCAGCAGCCAAGGGGGGTTTAGCAGGGGGCTTTCACCCCTCCACTTT	CASSQGGFSRGLSPLHF
TRBD2	TRBJ2-5	-	TRBV20-1	TGCAGTGCTAGAGATAGGGTAGCGGGCCCTACCCAGTACTTC	CSARDRVAGPTQYF
-	TRBJ2-2	many	TRBV6-2/TRBV6-3	TGTGCCAGCAGCCGCTTTACCGGGGAGCTGTTTTTT	CASSRFTGELFF
TRBD2	TRBJ2-7	few	TRBV6-1	TGTGCCAGCAAGCCCCGGACTAGCTTCAACTACGAGCAGTACTTC	CASKPRTSFNYEQYF
-	TRBJ2-4	-	TRBV12-3/TRBV12-4	TGTGCCAGCAGTTTTAATGGCGGGCACATTCAGTACTTC	CASSFNGGHIQYF
TRBD1	TRBJ1-1	-	TRBV2	TGTGCCAGCAGAAGCAGGGGGAGCACTGAAGCTTTCTTT	CASRSRGSTEAFF
-	TRBJ2-7	few	TRBV28	TGTGCCAGCAGTACCAAACTTACCGGGGAGCAGTACTTC	CASSTKLTGEQYF
-	TRBJ2-2	-	TRBV29-1	TGCAGCGTTGAGGTCGTACCGGGGGAGCTGTTTTTT	CSVEVVPGELFF
-	TRBJ1-6	-	TRBV28	TGTGCCAGCAGTCCGAGTAATTCACCCCTCCACTTT	CASSPSNSPLHF
-	TRBJ1-1	-	TRBV10-3	TGTGCCATCAGTTCAGGGTTCATGAACACTGAAGCTTTCTTT	CAISSGFMNTEAFF
-	TRBJ2-7	many	TRBV20-1	TGCAGTGCTGTTGGGCAGGTCTACGAGCAGTACTTC	CSAVGQVYEQYF
TRBD1	TRBJ1-1	many	TRBV7-8	TGTGCCAGCAGCCCCCGACAGGGGTGGGTCGGCACTGAAGCTTTCTTT	CASSPRQGWVGTEAFF
TRBD2	TRBJ2-3	few	TRBV6-4	TGTGCCAGCAGTGACTCGAAGCGGGAGGGCCCCACAGATACGCAGTATTTT	CASSDSKREGPTDTQYF
TRBD2	TRBJ2-5	few	TRBV20-1	TGCAGTGCTAGAGATGTCGGGAGGGCCAGTGAGACCCAGTACTTC	CSARDVGRASETQYF
TRBD1	TRBJ1-3	few	TRBV3-1	TGTGCCAGCAGCCAAGATTTTATGGGACAGGGGTCCGGAAACACCATATATTTT	CASSQDFMGQGSGNTIYF
TRBD1	TRBJ1-5	-	TRBV20-1	TGCAGTGCTAGGGATGCGGGTCCGACAGGGAGCAATCAGCCCCAGCATTTT	CSARDAGPTGSNQPQHF
TRBD2	TRBJ2-5	many	TRBV20-1	TGCAGTGCCTCCTTTCGGGGGGATGGCAGCGAGACCCAGTACTTC	CSASFRGDGSETQYF
TRBD1	TRBJ1-4	once	TRBV5-6	TGTGCCAGCAGCTCCAGGACAGGGCTGAATGAAAAACTGTTTTTT	CASSSRTGLNEKLFF
TRBD2	TRBJ2-1	-	TRBV7-9	TGTGCCAGCAGCTTAAATCCGGGACTAGCGGGACGATACCCCTACAATGAGCAGTTCTTC	CASSLNPGLAGRYPYNEQFF
TRBD2	TRBJ2-2	-	TRBV7-3	TGTGCCAGCAGCTTAAGGGCTAGCGGGAGTAACACCGGGGAGCTGTTTTTT	CASSLRASGSNTGELFF
TRBD2	TRBJ2-5	-	TRBV19	TGTGCCAGTAGCGGACTAGTCGGGGCCGAGACCCAGTACTTC	CASSGLVGAETQYF
-	TRBJ2-7	-	TRBV20-1	TGCAGTGCCAGCACATCCACCTACGAGCAGTACTTC	CSASTSTYEQYF
-	TRBJ2-3	-	TRBV7-6	TGTGCCAGCAGTGGTCTTAGGGCAGATACGCAGTATTTT	CASSGLRADTQYF
TRBD2	TRBJ2-1	few	TRBV19	TGTGCCACGGGACTAGCGGGAGCATTAAATGAGCAGTTCTTC	CATGLAGALNEQFF
TRBD1	TRBJ1-4	few	TRBV25-1	TGTGCCAGCAGTGAATTACCCTTGGGAAGACAGACAGGGGAAAAACTGTTTTTT	CASSELPLGRQTGEKLFF
-	TRBJ1-1	few	TRBV6-2/TRBV6-3	TGTGCCAGCAGTCCATACAGGGCCGGGTTGACTGAAGCTTTCTTT	CASSPYRAGLTEAFF
TRBD2	TRBJ2-1	few	TRBV18	TGTGCCAGCTCACCACCTCTTTTTCGGACTAGCGGTCCCAATGAGCAGTTCTTC	CASSPPLFRTSGPNEQFF
-	TRBJ1-2	-	TRBV5-6	TGTGCCAGCAGCTTGATTGATGATGGTGGCTACACCTTC	CASSLIDDGGYTF
-	TRBJ2-2	-	TRBV2	TGTGCCACACAAAGGGACTGGGAGACCGGGGAGCTGTTTTTT	CATQRDWETGELFF
TRBD1	TRBJ2-1	-	TRBV7-9	TGTGCCAGCAGCTACCCGGGATTCCAGGGGGATGAGCAGTTCTTC	CASSYPGFQGDEQFF
-	TRBJ2-1	few	TRBV28	TGTGCCAGCAGTCGTCTTGGTGATCCGAACTACAATGAGCAGTTCTTC	CASSRLGDPNYNEQFF
-	TRBJ2-1	-	TRBV7-2	TGTGCCAGCAGCCCAAACAGGGTCCACAATGAGCAGTTCTTC	CASSPNRVHNEQFF
TRBD1	TRBJ1-6	-	TRBV7-2	TGTGCCAGCAGGCCGGGACAGGGGTATTCACCCCTCCACTTT	CASRPGQGYSPLHF
-	TRBJ2-3	few	TRBV11-3	TGTGCCAGCAGCAAGGGTAGTGGGGCGGATACGCAGTATTTT	CASSKGSGADTQYF